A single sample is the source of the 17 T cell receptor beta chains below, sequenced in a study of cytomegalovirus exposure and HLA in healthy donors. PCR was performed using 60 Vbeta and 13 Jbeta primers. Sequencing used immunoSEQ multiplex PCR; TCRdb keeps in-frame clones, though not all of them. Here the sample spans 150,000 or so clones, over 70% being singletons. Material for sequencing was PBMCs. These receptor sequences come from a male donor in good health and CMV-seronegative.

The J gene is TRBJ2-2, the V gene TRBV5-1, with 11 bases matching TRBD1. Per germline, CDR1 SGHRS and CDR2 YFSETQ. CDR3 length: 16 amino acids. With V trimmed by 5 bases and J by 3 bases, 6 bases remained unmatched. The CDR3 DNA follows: TGCGCCAGCAGGCGGACAGGGGGCTTGGACACCGGGGAGCTGTTTTTT. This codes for CASRRTGGLDTGELFF.

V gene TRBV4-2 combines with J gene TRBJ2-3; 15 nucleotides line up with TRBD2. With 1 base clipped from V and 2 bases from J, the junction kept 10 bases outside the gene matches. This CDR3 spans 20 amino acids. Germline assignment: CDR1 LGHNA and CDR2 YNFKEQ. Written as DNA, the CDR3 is TGTGCCAGCAGCCAAGGGGGACTAGCGGGGGGCTCCCTATACACAGATACGCAGTATTTT. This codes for CASSQGGLAGGSLYTDTQYF.

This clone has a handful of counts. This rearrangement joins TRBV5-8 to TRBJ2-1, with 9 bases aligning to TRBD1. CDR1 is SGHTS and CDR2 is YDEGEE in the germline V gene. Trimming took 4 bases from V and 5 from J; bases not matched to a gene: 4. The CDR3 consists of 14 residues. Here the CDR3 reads CASSRGTGNNEQFF. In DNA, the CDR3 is TGTGCCAGCAGCCGGGGGACAGGGAACAATGAGCAGTTCTTC. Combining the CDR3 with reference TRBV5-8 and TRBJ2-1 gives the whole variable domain EAGVTQSPTHLIKTRGQQATLRCSPISGHTSVYWYQQALGLGLQFLLWYDEGEERNRGNFPPRFSGRQFPNYSSELNVNALELEDSALYLCASSRGTGNNEQFFGPGTRLTVL.

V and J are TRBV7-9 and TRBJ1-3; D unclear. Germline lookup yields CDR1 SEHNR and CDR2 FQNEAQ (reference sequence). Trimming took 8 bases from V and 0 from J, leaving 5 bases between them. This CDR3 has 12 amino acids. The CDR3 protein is CASLSSGNTIYF. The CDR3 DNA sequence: TGTGCCAGCCTTTCCTCTGGAAACACCATATATTTT.

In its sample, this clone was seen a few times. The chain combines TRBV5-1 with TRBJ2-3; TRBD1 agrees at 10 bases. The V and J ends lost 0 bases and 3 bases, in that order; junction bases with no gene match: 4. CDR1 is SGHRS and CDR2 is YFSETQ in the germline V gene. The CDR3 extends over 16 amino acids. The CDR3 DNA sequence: TGCGCCAGCAGCTTGGACGGGGACAGGGGTACAGATACGCAGTATTTT. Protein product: CASSLDGDRGTDTQYF.

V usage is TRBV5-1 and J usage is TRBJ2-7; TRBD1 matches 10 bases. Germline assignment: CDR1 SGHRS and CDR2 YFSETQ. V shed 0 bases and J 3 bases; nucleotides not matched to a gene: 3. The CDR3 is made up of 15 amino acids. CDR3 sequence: CASSLDGDRGYEQYF. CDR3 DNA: TGCGCCAGCAGCTTGGATGGGGACAGGGGCTACGAGCAGTACTTC.

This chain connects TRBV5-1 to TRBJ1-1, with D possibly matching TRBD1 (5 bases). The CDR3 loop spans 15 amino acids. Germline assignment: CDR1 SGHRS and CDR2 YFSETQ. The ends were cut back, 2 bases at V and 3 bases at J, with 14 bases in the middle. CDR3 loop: CASSLTGTEDTEAFF. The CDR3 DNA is TGCGCCAGCAGCTTAACAGGCACAGAGGACACTGAAGCTTTCTTT.

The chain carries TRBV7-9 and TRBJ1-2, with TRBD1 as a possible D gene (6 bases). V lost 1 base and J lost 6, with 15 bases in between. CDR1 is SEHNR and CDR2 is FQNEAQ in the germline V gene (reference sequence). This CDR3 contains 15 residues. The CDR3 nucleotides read TGTGCCAGCAGCTTAGTTGGGGGCTCCTTCGATGGCTACACCTTC. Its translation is CASSLVGGSFDGYTF.

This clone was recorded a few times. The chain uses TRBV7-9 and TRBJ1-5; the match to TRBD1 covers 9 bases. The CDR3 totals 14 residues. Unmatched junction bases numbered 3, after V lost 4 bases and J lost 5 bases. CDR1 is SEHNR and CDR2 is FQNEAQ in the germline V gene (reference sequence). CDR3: CASSSGTGYQPQHF. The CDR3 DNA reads TGTGCCAGCAGCTCCGGGACAGGGTATCAGCCCCAGCATTTT.

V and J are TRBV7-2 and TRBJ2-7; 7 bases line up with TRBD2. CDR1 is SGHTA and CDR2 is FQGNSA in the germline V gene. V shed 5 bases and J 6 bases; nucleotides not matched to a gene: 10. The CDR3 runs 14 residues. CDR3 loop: CASSKSGVVAEQYF. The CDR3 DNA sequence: TGTGCCAGCAGCAAAAGCGGGGTGGTAGCCGAGCAGTACTTC.

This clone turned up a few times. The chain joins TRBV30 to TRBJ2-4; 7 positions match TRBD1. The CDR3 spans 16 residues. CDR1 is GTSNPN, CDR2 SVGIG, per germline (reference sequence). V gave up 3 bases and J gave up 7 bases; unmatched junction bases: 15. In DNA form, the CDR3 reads TGTGCCTGGAGGCCGGATTGGACAGGCAAGGGGAACATTCAGTACTTC. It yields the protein CAWRPDWTGKGNIQYF.

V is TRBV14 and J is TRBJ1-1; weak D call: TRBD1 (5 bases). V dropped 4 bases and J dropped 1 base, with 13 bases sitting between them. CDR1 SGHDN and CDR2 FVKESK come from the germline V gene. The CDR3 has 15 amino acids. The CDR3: CASSPAEGWNTEAFF. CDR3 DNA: TGTGCCAGCAGCCCCGCGGAGGGGTGGAACACTGAAGCTTTCTTT.

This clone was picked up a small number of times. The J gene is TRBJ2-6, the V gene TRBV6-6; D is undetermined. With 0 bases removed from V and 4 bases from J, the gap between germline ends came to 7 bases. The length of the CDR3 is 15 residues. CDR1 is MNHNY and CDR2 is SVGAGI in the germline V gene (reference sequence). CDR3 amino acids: CASSYSSSGANVLTF. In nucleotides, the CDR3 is TGTGCCAGCAGTTACTCGAGTTCAGGGGCCAACGTCCTGACTTTC.

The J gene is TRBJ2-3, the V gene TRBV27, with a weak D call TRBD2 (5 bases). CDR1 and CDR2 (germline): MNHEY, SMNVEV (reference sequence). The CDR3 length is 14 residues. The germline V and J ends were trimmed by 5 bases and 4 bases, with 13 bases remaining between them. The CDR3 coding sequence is TGTGCCAGCAGTAGAGGAGGCGTTCCAGATACGCAGTATTTT. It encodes CASSRGGVPDTQYF.

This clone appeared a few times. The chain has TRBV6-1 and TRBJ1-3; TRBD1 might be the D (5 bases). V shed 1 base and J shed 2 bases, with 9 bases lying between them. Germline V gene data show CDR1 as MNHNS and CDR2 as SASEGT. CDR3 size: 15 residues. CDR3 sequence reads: CASSEGGTAGNTIYF. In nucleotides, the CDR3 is TGTGCCAGCAGTGAAGGAGGGACTGCTGGAAACACCATATATTTT.

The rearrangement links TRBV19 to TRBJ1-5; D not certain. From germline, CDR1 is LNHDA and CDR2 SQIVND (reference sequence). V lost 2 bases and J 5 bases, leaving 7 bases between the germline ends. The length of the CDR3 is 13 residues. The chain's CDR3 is CASSITVDQPQHF. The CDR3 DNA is TGTGCCAGTAGTATAACAGTGGATCAGCCCCAGCATTTT.

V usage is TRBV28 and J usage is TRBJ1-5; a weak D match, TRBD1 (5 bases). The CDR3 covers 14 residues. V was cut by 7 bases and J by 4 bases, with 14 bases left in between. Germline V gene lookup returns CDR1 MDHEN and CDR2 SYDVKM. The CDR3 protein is CASTLGGWNQPQHF. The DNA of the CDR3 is TGTGCCAGCACCCTGGGGGGGTGGAATCAGCCCCAGCATTTT.